The clone carrying this T cell receptor beta chain was observed a single time. This sample is part of a study of blood T cell repertoires in COVID-19. Looking at the study overall: Acute and convalescent COVID-19 specimens originated in the United States, Italy and Spain.

The CDR3 spans 13 residues. Per the germline V gene, CDR1 is SEHNR and CDR2 is FQNEAQ (reference sequence). Trimming left V 3 bases short and J 0 bases short, with 5 bases between. Method: immunoSEQ multiplex PCR; TCRdb's copy keeps in-frame clones and lacks some. The repertoire has 22,000 or so clones, 70% to 90% of them found once; the top ten carry approximately 12%. The J gene is TRBJ1-1, the V gene TRBV7-9; D is possibly TRBD1 (5 bases). Sequenced input: peripheral blood. The sequence derives from a human donor in a cohort sampled during active COVID-19. The donor label of this sample is uncertain. In DNA form, the CDR3 reads TGTGCCAGCAGCTTGGACATGAACACTGAAGCTTTCTTT. This codes for CASSLDMNTEAFF.